This TCR beta chain was observed in a study of blood T cell repertoires in COVID-19 (dated by TCRdb to about 2020). Regarding the complete study: The collaborator samples originated in the United States, Italy and Spain and spanned the acute and convalescent phases of COVID-19. The prospective study material was composed of cDNA or gDNA derived from T cells, B-cell-depleted T cells, or PBMCs. Subjects who had been exposed to COVID-19, were actively infected with it, or had recovered from it provided the deeply sampled blood TCRbeta repertoires that made up the dataset. The repertoires were released in a freely available public database meant as a resource for research on the immune response to SARS-CoV-2. Samples were obtained from the ongoing ImmuneRACE study (first 160 participants) and from 1,254 subjects provided by 6 global collaborators. The sample metadata nearly always contained a de-identified subject ID, COVID-19 status, age in years and sex. HLA class I and class II types, where available, came from metadata supplied by the sample provider rather than from assay-based typing. On the study overall, not on this receptor specifically: Clinical and demographic metadata were provided uncurated, with the amount varying by source and participant.

Comment on this clone: Its antigen specificity is not known. Per-base quality was not reported, and no clone a single base away is much larger than it.

TCRbeta CDR3 regions were amplified from genomic DNA by means of the immunoSEQ Assay, a bias-controlled multiplex PCR. As for the authors' bioinformatics: Nucleated cell counts per sample were estimated from amplification of reference gene primers within the assay. To quantify the absolute abundance of each unique TCRbeta CDR3 rearrangement, sequence reads were collapsed and filtered. For each sample, productive Simpson clonality was calculated by taking the square root of Simpson's diversity index across productive rearrangements. Drawn from immuneACCESS, this table holds only the in-frame rearrangements with V and J called that TCRdb kept. Clones are partly lost; checked studies trace under half to an unresolved V gene and leave the rest unexplained. The D gene and trimming were derived from the DNA, and the V and J assignments and clone size from that table. The sample records about 270,000 clones, roughly nine tenths of which are singletons. The top ten clonotypes cover around 3% of the sample.

CDR1 and CDR2, looked up from the germline V gene, are SNHLY and FYNNEI. V is clipped by 5 bases and J by 5 bases, and the sequence between their germline boundaries is 15 bases long. The CDR3 contains 14 residues, cysteine and phenylalanine counted. CDR3 DNA is the only sequence kept; it has 42 bases, read in frame from the first base. Participants in the prospective study were enrolled through a virtual design, were aged 18 to 89 years, and lived in approximately 24 United States geographic areas. In the prospective study, participants were assigned to cohorts based on the clinical history participants reported in a screening survey and a study questionnaire. Recovered participants in ImmuneRACE Cohort 3 were defined by two consecutive negative NP/OP PCR tests, clearance by a healthcare professional, or resolution of symptoms. In the prospective study, whole blood, serum and a nasopharyngeal or oropharyngeal swab were collected from each participant by mobile phlebotomists. Participants in the prospective study had the option to provide additional blood draws and questionnaires over a 2-month period. Before DNA extraction, prospective study blood samples were shipped either frozen or at room temperature.

This chain joins TRBV2 to TRBJ1-1, with the D gene not clear enough to name. This sequence was found in a woman between 50 and 59 years old who had recovered from COVID-19. Sequencing was performed on PBMCs or T cells enriched from blood (not recorded which). The CDR3: CASSRGILGTEAFF. Here is the DNA: TGTGCCAGCAGTCGCGGCATACTGGGTACTGAAGCTTTCTTT.